This entry lists 2 T cell receptor beta chains sequenced from one sample in a study of blood T cell repertoires in COVID-19. Clones were sequenced by immunoSEQ multiplex PCR, and TCRdb holds only the in-frame ones, with some missing. Of approximately 140,000 clones detected, about nine tenths appear once; the ten largest clones hold approximately 2.4%. The specimen sequenced was peripheral blood. These receptor sequences come from a human donor with COVID-19, enrolled during active disease. The donor label of this sample is uncertain.

The J gene is TRBJ2-1, the V gene TRBV9, with 7 bases identical to TRBD2. CDR1 and CDR2 (germline): SGDLS, YYNGEE. Losses at the gene ends were 0 bases for V and 1 base for J; bases not matched to a gene: 4. This CDR3 contains 16 residues. The CDR3 DNA is TGTGCCAGCAGCGTAGTCGGCGGGGGTTCCTACAATGAGCAGTTCTTC. Translation gives CASSVVGGGSYNEQFF. The whole variable domain, filled in from reference TRBV9 and TRBJ2-1, reads DSGVTQTPKHLITATGQRVTLRCSPRSGDLSVYWYQQSLDQGLQFLIQYYNGEERAKGNILERFSAQQFPDLHSELNLSSLELGDSALYFCASSVVGGGSYNEQFFGPGTRLTVL.

V and J are TRBV19 and TRBJ1-2, with D possibly being TRBD1 (5 bases). Between the trimmed V and J ends, which lost 5 bases and 4 bases, there was a span of 11 bases. CDR3 length equals 13 residues. Looked up from germline, CDR1 is LNHDA and CDR2 is SQIVND (reference sequence). In nucleotides, the CDR3 is TGTGCCAGTAGTGGATATCAGGGCTATGGCTACACCTTC. Protein: CASSGYQGYGYTF.